This TCR beta chain was sequenced during a study of shared clonotypes between healthy human individuals (dated by TCRdb to the early 2020s). Context from the whole study: The cohort comprised two women and three men aged 18 to 49 years. For each donor, three plates each were used for CD4 naive and CD4 memory, two plates were used for CD8 naive, and one plate was used for CD8 memory. To estimate repertoire size and how much clonotypes are shared between individuals, the study performed deep sequencing of blood TCR repertoires from roughly five healthy adults. To increase sequencing depth and limit assay-specific biases, TCR repertoire library preparation and sequencing were carried out by different laboratories using diverse techniques. Between about 0.85 and 10 billion PBMCs per donor were obtained by leukapheresis.

TCR CDR3 regions were amplified from genomic DNA by multiplex PCR using the deep immunoSEQ assay. For each cell subset, the extracted genomic DNA was distributed evenly across all wells of several immunoSEQ 96-well plates, and each plate served as one replicate. For sorted subsets, about 210 ng of genomic DNA, equivalent to some 33,000 T cell genomes, went into each replicate PCR. Purified libraries were measured with a Qubit 3.0 fluorometer, size-checked on a Bioanalyzer 2100, and measured again with the KAPA Library Quantification kit. A separate single-read 150-cycle Illumina NextSeq 550 flow cell was used to sequence each immunoSEQ 96-well plate. The study's own analysis went as follows. Because the immunoSEQ output included only junctional sequences and no quality scores, the filtering could not be the same as the filtering used for full-length reads. Sequences were annotated with PyIR, a Python wrapper for IgBLAST v1.9, and V/J genes and CDR3 were assigned using IMGT germline references. Reads were filtered out if the reads had weak V/J assignments (E-value above 1e-6), no CDR3, stop codons, out-of-frame junctions, or ambiguous translated residues. V3J clonotypes were defined as sequences sharing an identical inferred V gene, J gene, and CDR3 amino acid sequence. Percentage overlap between repertoires was calculated by dividing the number of shared unique clonotypes by the size of the smaller repertoire. RTK rarefaction, the Chao1 estimator, and Recon v2.1 estimates of unobserved clonotypes were used to assess repertoire richness. OLGA was used to compute generation probabilities for all TCRbeta clonotypes that the gDNA method yielded from a handful of donors. The clones in this table, taken by TCRdb from immuneACCESS, are in-frame only. Not every clone is retained; where verified, under half of the shortfall comes from an unresolved V gene, and the cause of the rest is unknown. V, J and clone size are those of that table, while D and trimming were read from the DNA. The sample profile shows some 1 million clones; around 76% of them were found once. 1.4% to 1.5% of the sample lies in the top ten.

Turning to this clone: Its antigen has not been determined. Base-call qualities are not available, and no considerably larger clone is one nucleotide away.

Results and caveats for the whole study, not just this receptor: Sampling was limited to blood, and TCR repertoires in tissue likely differ from TCR repertoires in blood. Compared with non-shared clonotypes, clonotypes shared by all four sorted-subset donors had higher generation probabilities. Pairwise subsampling indicated that sequencing depth was expected to affect the degree of clonotype sharing among donors. Even with the large sequencing depth, rarefaction of the sorted-subset datasets indicated that sequencing was incomplete. Naive subsets generally had larger estimated clonotype richness than memory subsets did. Because the study included a small number of donors, the genetic and exposure-history diversity represented was limited. Sharing across a few donors was observed for about 5% of naive CD4, under 4% of naive CD8, over 2% of memory CD4, and around 0.4% of memory CD8 clonotypes.

The CDR3 spans 14 residues, from the cysteine through the phenylalanine. The retained sequence is limited to the CDR3, 42 bases, with the frame set at the first base. V is pared back by 7 bases and J by 0 bases, with 13 bases lying between the germline termini. CDR1 and CDR2 are drawn from the germline V gene: SNHLY, FYNNEI. The donors were healthy, HIV-negative adults with no recently reported acute infections or vaccinations. Every donor was a Caucasian adult residing in Nashville, Tennessee, USA. Magnetic negative selection was used to enrich CD4+ T cells, after which naive cells were positively selected on CD45RA and the negative fraction became the memory subset. After blood collection by leukapheresis, PBMCs were isolated using Ficoll-Histopaque density gradient centrifugation and then cryopreserved in the vapor phase of liquid nitrogen. Purity and quantity of every magnetically sorted T cell population were checked by analytical flow cytometry. Genomic DNA was isolated from each sorted fraction and quantified by UV absorbance on a Nanodrop 2000c.

The receptor chain draws on TRBV2 and TRBJ2-7, with no confident D gene call. Sample: memory CD4+ T cells sorted from blood. Explained via the paper, the cell subset or site label denotes: CD45RA-negative fraction. The clonotype originates from a man aged 18 to 35 in good health. The CDR3 protein sequence reads: CASTLDRYSYEQYF. The bases are TGTGCCAGCACCCTAGACCGTTACTCCTACGAGCAGTACTTC. The full variable domain, completed from the reference TRBV2 and TRBJ2-7 proteins outside the CDR3, reads EPEVTQTPSHQVTQMGQEVILRCVPISNHLYFYWYRQILGQKVEFLVSFYNNEISEKSEIFDDQFSVERPDGSNFTLKIRSTKLEDSAMYFCASTLDRYSYEQYFGPGTRLTVT.